The clone carrying this TCR beta chain was counted only a few times. As the sequencing template, cDNA was produced by extracting RNA and reverse transcribing it. Some clones are missing from TCRdb's copy, which holds only in-frame ones; the method was immunoSEQ multiplex PCR. The table lists about 180,000 clones, 53% of them singletons. This entry belongs to a study of CD8+ T cells in alopecia areata. Treatment indicated: oral pan-JAK inhibitor, 5-10 mg twice daily. With 4 bases removed from V and 0 bases from J, the gap between germline ends came to 6 bases. This CDR3 is 14 amino acids long. Germline assignment: CDR1 LNHNV and CDR2 YYDKDF (reference sequence).

Sequencing was performed on CD8+ T cells sorted from blood, taken at week 24, from a patient treated with tofacitinib. The source of this sequence is a human donor with alopecia areata. The chain has TRBV15 and TRBJ1-4; D is uncertain. DNA for the CDR3: TGTGCCACCAGCATGGGAGCAACTAATGAAAAACTGTTTTTT. It yields the protein CATSMGATNEKLFF.